The 27 T cell receptor beta chains reported below all come from one sample, sequenced in a study of T cell changes during pregnancy in multiple sclerosis. The protocol was immunoSEQ multiplex PCR, while the TCRdb copy is restricted to in-frame clones and leaves out a portion. The data contain tens of thousands of clones, around 90% of them singletons. The material sequenced was CD8+ T cells from peripheral blood mononuclear cells, taken before pregnancy. The receptor source for this set is a female donor with multiple sclerosis, enrolled in a pregnancy study.

The rearrangement joins TRBV5-8 to TRBJ1-5; D remains unclear. Germline CDR1 is SGHTS and CDR2 is YDEGEE. Trimming stripped 0 bases from V and 4 bases from J, with 11 bases between. This CDR3 is built from 15 residues. In nucleotides, the CDR3 is TGTGCCAGCAGCTTGGGGCCAGGCCCTAATCAGCCCCAGCATTTT. It is translated as CASSLGPGPNQPQHF.

V gene TRBV4-3 combines with J gene TRBJ1-2; a weak D match, TRBD1 (5 bases). CDR1 is LGHNA and CDR2 is YSLEER in the germline V gene. The CDR3 runs to 15 residues. Trimming pared 0 bases from V and 4 bases from J, leaving 12 bases between. Here the CDR3 DNA reads TGCGCCAGCAGCCAAGATCGGGGGACCTCCTATGGCTACACCTTC. Residues: CASSQDRGTSYGYTF.

The rearrangement joins TRBV11-2 to TRBJ1-6, with 7 bases matching TRBD1. There are 16 residues in the CDR3. Trimming took 3 bases from V and 10 from J; bases not matched to a gene: 12. Germline V gene lookup returns CDR1 SGHAT and CDR2 FQNNGV. CDR3 nucleotide sequence: TGTGCCAGCAGCTTTGCCGCCTGGAACAGGGGCTCACCCCTCCACTTT. Its protein product is CASSFAAWNRGSPLHF.

As to this clone: In the same sample, other DNA sequences code for this CDR3. V usage is TRBV5-1 and J usage is TRBJ2-7, with a tentative D call TRBD2 (6 bases). Germline V gives CDR1 SGHRS, CDR2 YFSETQ. The CDR3 spans 13 residues. The V and J ends lost 0 bases and 7 bases respectively, with 11 bases between them. This CDR3 is CASSLVAGNEQYF. The CDR3 DNA reads as TGCGCCAGCAGCTTGGTTGCGGGGAATGAGCAGTACTTC.

The chain is built from TRBV9 and TRBJ1-1; 9 positions match TRBD1. In germline, CDR1 is SGDLS, CDR2 YYNGEE. With 4 bases clipped from V and 3 bases from J, the junction kept 13 bases outside the gene matches. CDR3 length: 17 amino acids. CDR3 DNA: TGTGCCAGCAGCTCACACCGGGACAGGGTTTTGGACACTGAAGCTTTCTTT. Its translation: CASSSHRDRVLDTEAFF.

This chain joins TRBV9 and TRBJ1-1; D might be TRBD1 (6 bases). There are 18 residues in the CDR3. Trimming took off 0 bases at V and 0 bases at J, with 18 bases between the two ends. Germline loops: CDR1 SGDLS, CDR2 YYNGEE. CDR3 DNA: TGTGCCAGCAGCGTAGGGTATAGGGGGGGTCCGTTGAACACTGAAGCTTTCTTT. Protein: CASSVGYRGGPLNTEAFF.

The rearrangement links TRBV9 to TRBJ1-2, with 11 bases lining up with TRBD1. Looked up from germline, CDR1 is SGDLS and CDR2 is YYNGEE. J was trimmed by 8 bases and V by 3 bases; bases with no gene match: 15. This CDR3 has 17 residues. The CDR3 spells CASSANDGQGAIGGYTF. DNA of the CDR3: TGTGCCAGCAGCGCAAATGACGGACAGGGGGCGATCGGAGGCTACACCTTC.

The chain recombines TRBV7-3 with TRBJ2-1; no clear D gene. The length of the CDR3 is 14 residues. The V and J ends lost 3 bases and 6 bases respectively, with 12 bases between them. Germline V gene sequence: CDR1 SGHTA, CDR2 FQGTGA. CDR3 bases: TGTGCCAGCAGCTTGGCCCCGGGTTTCAATGAGCAGTTCTTC. Encoded protein: CASSLAPGFNEQFF.

This clone was seen a handful of times. The rearrangement joins TRBV6-4 to TRBJ2-2, with D possibly being TRBD1 (5 bases). Germline CDR1 MRHNA, CDR2 SNTAGT. This CDR3 region has 15 residues. Trimming removed 2 bases at V and 3 bases at J, with 10 bases between. Written as DNA, the CDR3 is TGTGCCAGCAGTGACAGGGGAAGAGACACCGGGGAGCTGTTTTTT. This sequence encodes CASSDRGRDTGELFF.

This chain connects TRBV15 to TRBJ2-5; TRBD2 matches at 7 bases. Trimming removed 3 bases from V and 3 bases from J; junction bases left unmatched: 4. Germline lookup yields CDR1 LNHNV and CDR2 YYDKDF (reference sequence). This CDR3 comprises 14 residues. DNA of the CDR3: TGTGCCACCAGCAGCGTACGGGGGGAAGAGACCCAGTACTTC. It is translated as CATSSVRGEETQYF.

The CDR3 protein is CASSDGSYEQYF. CDR3 sequence (DNA): TGTGCCAGCAGCGACGGGTCCTACGAGCAGTACTTC. The rearrangement uses TRBV5-4 and TRBJ2-7; the D is unclear. The ends were cut back, 4 bases at V and 1 base at J, with 6 bases in the middle. Germline V gene lookup returns CDR1 SGHNT and CDR2 YYREEE (reference sequence). This CDR3 spans 12 amino acids.

CDR3 sequence (DNA): TGTGCCACCAGAGAGGGGACAGGGAGCGTTCAGCCCCAGCATTTT. Its translation is CATREGTGSVQPQHF. The chain combines TRBV15 with TRBJ1-5; TRBD1 agrees at 9 bases. Trimming at V came to 6 bases and at J to 6 bases, leaving 9 bases not matched to a gene. Germline-derived CDR1 and CDR2 are LNHNV and YYDKDF (reference sequence). This CDR3 region has 15 residues.

The rearrangement uses TRBV11-2 and TRBJ2-7, with D tentatively TRBD2 (6 bases). The germline V gene has CDR1 SGHAT and CDR2 FQNNGV. This CDR3 contains 15 residues. V lost 5 bases to trimming and J lost 5 bases, with 19 bases between them. The CDR3 DNA follows: TGTGCCAGCAGCGCACTCTGGGGGGACCCCAACGAGCAGTACTTC. It encodes CASSALWGDPNEQYF.

This chain connects TRBV9 to TRBJ1-1, with D hard to call. Germline CDR1 and CDR2: SGDLS and YYNGEE. The CDR3 extends over 15 amino acids. V gave up 4 bases and J gave up 1 base, with 14 bases separating them. The DNA for the CDR3 is TGTGCCAGCAGCCCTTCCGGGTCTGGGAACACTGAAGCTTTCTTT. Amino acid sequence: CASSPSGSGNTEAFF.

The rearrangement uses TRBV5-6 and TRBJ1-1; TRBD1 matches at 10 bases. V lost 3 bases and J lost 0; bases outside the gene matches: 8. Germline V gene sequence: CDR1 SGHDT, CDR2 YYEEEE. The CDR3 sequence is 17 residues long. Here the CDR3 reads CASSSPRTGGMNTEAFF. The CDR3, as DNA: TGTGCCAGCAGCTCCCCGCGGACAGGGGGAATGAACACTGAAGCTTTCTTT.

The chain is built from TRBV4-1 and TRBJ1-4, with a weak D call TRBD1 (5 bases). This CDR3 has 13 residues. Germline CDR1 reads MGHRA; CDR2 reads YSYEKL. V was shortened by 8 bases and J by 8 bases, with 15 bases between the two germline ends. The DNA of the CDR3 is TGCGCCAGCGGGGCCTTAGGGCAGGAAAAACTGTTTTTT. As protein: CASGALGQEKLFF.

This clone showed up just a few times. V is TRBV19 and J is TRBJ1-1, with D tentatively TRBD1 (6 bases). The CDR3 is made up of 13 amino acids. Trimming cost V 5 bases and J 6 bases, with 13 bases left between them. CDR1 is LNHDA and CDR2 is SQIVND in the germline V gene (reference sequence). The CDR3 bases are TGTGCCAGTAGTCGAAACGACAGGCCTGAAGCTTTCTTT. Its protein is CASSRNDRPEAFF.

The chain couples TRBV9 to TRBJ1-1, with a weak D call TRBD1 (6 bases). CDR1 is SGDLS and CDR2 is YYNGEE in the germline V gene. Trimming removed 2 bases at V and 4 bases at J, with 15 bases between. CDR3 length equals 15 residues. The CDR3 spells CASSVEGGAVTEAFF. The CDR3 coding sequence is TGTGCCAGCAGCGTCGAGGGGGGGGCGGTCACTGAAGCTTTCTTT.

The chain recombines TRBV4-3 with TRBJ1-1; tentatively, D is TRBD1 (5 bases). Germline V gives CDR1 LGHNA, CDR2 YSLEER. There are 13 residues in the CDR3. Between the trimmed V and J ends, which lost 5 bases and 0 bases, there was a span of 7 bases. CDR3 region: CASSSGLNTEAFF. The CDR3 region has the DNA TGCGCCAGCAGCTCAGGGCTGAACACTGAAGCTTTCTTT.

J is TRBJ2-2 and V is TRBV29-1; D is possibly TRBD2 (7 bases). This CDR3 contains 14 residues. Trimming took 6 bases from V and 5 from J, leaving 16 bases between them. The germline gives CDR1 SQVTM, CDR2 ANQGSEA. The DNA of the CDR3 is TGCAGCGTGAAACAGGGCGGGGGTACCGGGGAGCTGTTTTTT. Protein product: CSVKQGGGTGELFF.

The gene calls are TRBV2 and TRBJ1-1; the D is unclear. The germline V and J ends were trimmed by 2 bases and 10 bases, with 14 bases remaining between them. CDR1 SNHLY and CDR2 FYNNEI come from the germline V gene. There are 13 residues in the CDR3. The CDR3 spells CASSERYLYSAFF. The CDR3 bases are TGTGCCAGCAGTGAAAGATACCTTTACTCAGCTTTCTTT.

V gene TRBV7-6 combines with J gene TRBJ2-5; 8 bases agree with TRBD2. This CDR3 region has 19 residues. Germline trimming cut 3 bases from V and 1 base from J; bases unmatched to any gene: 16. Germline V lookup: CDR1 SGHVS, CDR2 FNYEAQ. The CDR3 loop is CASSFRVRLASKVQETQYF. In DNA, the CDR3 is TGTGCCAGCAGCTTCCGAGTCAGACTAGCGTCGAAAGTCCAAGAGACCCAGTACTTC.

In regard to this clone: At the DNA level, this CDR3 is encoded by other sequences in the same sample as well. This rearrangement joins TRBV5-6 to TRBJ1-1, with D uncertain. CDR1 SGHDT and CDR2 YYEEEE come from the germline V gene. CDR3 length equals 13 residues. With 0 bases removed from V and 4 bases from J, the gap between germline ends came to 7 bases. CDR3 region: CASSLGGGTEAFF. The CDR3 DNA follows: TGTGCCAGCAGCTTGGGGGGAGGCACTGAAGCTTTCTTT. Together with reference TRBV5-6 and TRBJ1-1, the CDR3 gives the full variable domain: DAGVTQSPTHLIKTRGQQVTLRCSPKSGHDTVSWYQQALGQGPQFIFQYYEEEERQRGNFPDRFSGHQFPNYSSELNVNALLLGDSALYLCASSLGGGTEAFFGQGTRLTVV.

The table lists this clone with a few counts. The chain employs TRBV19 and TRBJ1-6, with TRBD1 identical over 7 bases. Germline CDR1 LNHDA, CDR2 SQIVND (reference sequence). With 5 bases clipped from V and 12 bases from J, the junction kept 16 bases outside the gene matches. The CDR3 totals 16 residues. The CDR3 region is CASSRGEGGQAQPLHF. The CDR3 nucleotides read TGTGCCAGTAGTCGAGGGGAAGGGGGCCAGGCTCAACCCCTCCACTTT.

Notes on this clone: The conserved phenylalanine or tryptophan normally closing the CDR3 is absent here, so this likely arose from a read error. The DNA is left out, because the CDR3 cannot be placed on it with certainty; the CDR3 is given as TCRdb lists it. The CDR3 sequence is CASSPPTSGDLH. The V call is TRBV27, the J call TRBJ2-7; the D call of TRBD2 is as the table states it, not checked on the DNA. Germline V CDR1 and CDR2: MNHEY, SMNVEV (reference sequence). From its first to its last residue, the CDR3 has 12 amino acids.

The count of this clone is one. This chain uses TRBV7-9 with TRBJ1-3, with D hard to call. CDR1 SEHNR and CDR2 FQNEAQ come from the germline V gene (reference sequence). This CDR3 contains 15 residues. Trimming removed 2 bases from V and 0 bases from J, with 8 bases in between. CDR3 amino acids: CASSLPESSGNTIYF. In DNA, the CDR3 is TGTGCCAGCAGCTTACCGGAGTCCTCTGGAAACACCATATATTTT.

The CDR3, as DNA: TGTGCCAGCAGCTTGTCCCCGGGACAGGGGGCTCACGAGCAGTACTTC. It encodes CASSLSPGQGAHEQYF. This chain connects TRBV13 to TRBJ2-7; 12 bases are shared with TRBD1. Germline CDR1 is PRHDT and CDR2 is FYEKMQ (reference sequence). CDR3 length equals 16 residues. V shed 3 bases and J 5 bases; nucleotides not matched to a gene: 8.